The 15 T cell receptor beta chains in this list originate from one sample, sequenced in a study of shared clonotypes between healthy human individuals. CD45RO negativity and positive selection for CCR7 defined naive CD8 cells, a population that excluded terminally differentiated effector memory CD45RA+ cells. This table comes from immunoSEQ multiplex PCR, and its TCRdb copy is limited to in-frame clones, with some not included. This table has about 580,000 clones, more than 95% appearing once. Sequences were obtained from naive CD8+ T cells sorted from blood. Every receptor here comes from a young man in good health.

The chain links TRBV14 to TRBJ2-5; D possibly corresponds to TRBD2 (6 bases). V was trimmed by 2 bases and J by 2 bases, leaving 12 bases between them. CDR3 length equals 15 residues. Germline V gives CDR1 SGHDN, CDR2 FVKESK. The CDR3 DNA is TGTGCCAGCAGCCAAATCGGGAGCATTCAAGAGACCCAGTACTTC. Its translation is CASSQIGSIQETQYF.

CDR3 in amino acids: CDRGTSGTRSSYEQYF. The CDR3 bases are TGTGATAGAGGGACTAGCGGAACCAGGAGCTCCTACGAGCAGTACTTC. The V and J genes are TRBV7-3 and TRBJ2-7; 11 bases fit TRBD2. The CDR3 extends over 16 amino acids. Germline assignment: CDR1 SGHTA and CDR2 FQGTGA.

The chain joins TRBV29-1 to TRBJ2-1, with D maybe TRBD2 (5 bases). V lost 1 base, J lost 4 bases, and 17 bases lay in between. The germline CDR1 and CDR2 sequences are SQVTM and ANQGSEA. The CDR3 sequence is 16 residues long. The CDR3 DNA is TGCAGCGTTGAAGGCGAAGAGGGCGGGTCGTACAATGAGCAGTTCTTC. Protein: CSVEGEEGGSYNEQFF.

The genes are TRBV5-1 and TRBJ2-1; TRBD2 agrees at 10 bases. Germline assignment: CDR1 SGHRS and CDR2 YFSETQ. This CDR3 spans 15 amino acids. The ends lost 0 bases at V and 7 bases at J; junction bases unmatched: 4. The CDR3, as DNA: TGCGCCAGCAGCTTGGAAGCGGGAGGGCCGAATGAGCAGTTCTTC. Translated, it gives CASSLEAGGPNEQFF.

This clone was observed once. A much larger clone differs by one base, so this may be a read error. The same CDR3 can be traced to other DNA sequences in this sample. CDR3 DNA sequence: TGCGCCAGCAGCTTGGGGGGGAACACTGAAGCTTTCTTT. Its translation is CASSLGGNTEAFF. This chain uses TRBV5-1 with TRBJ1-1; D is ambiguous. Germline-derived CDR1 and CDR2 are SGHRS and YFSETQ. The CDR3 is made up of 13 amino acids. Trimming pared 0 bases from V and 1 base from J, leaving 4 bases between.

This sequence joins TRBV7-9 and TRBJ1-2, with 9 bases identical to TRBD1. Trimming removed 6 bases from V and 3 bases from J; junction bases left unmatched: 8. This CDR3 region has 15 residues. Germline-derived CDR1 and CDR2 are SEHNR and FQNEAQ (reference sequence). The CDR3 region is CASRSTGGVDYGYTF. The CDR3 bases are TGTGCCAGCAGGTCCACAGGGGGCGTTGACTATGGCTACACCTTC.

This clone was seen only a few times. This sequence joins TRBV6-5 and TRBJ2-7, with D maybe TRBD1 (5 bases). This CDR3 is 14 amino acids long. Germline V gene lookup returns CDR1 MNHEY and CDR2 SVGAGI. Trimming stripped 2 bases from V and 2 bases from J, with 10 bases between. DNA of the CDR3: TGTGCCAGCAGTTACGACAGCATGACCTACGAGCAGTACTTC. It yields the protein CASSYDSMTYEQYF.

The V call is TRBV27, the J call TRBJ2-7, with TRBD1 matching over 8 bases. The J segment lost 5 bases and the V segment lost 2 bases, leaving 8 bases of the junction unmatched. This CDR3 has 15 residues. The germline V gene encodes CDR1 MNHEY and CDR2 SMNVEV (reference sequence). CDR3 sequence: CASSLGTGRLNEQYF. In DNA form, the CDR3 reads TGTGCCAGCAGTTTAGGGACAGGTCGTTTGAACGAGCAGTACTTC.

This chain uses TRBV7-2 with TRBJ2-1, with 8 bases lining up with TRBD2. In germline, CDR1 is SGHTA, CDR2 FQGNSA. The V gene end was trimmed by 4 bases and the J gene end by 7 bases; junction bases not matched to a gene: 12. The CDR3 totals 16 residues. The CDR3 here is CASSSSPGLGDNEQFF. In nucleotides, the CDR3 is TGTGCCAGCAGCTCCTCCCCGGGACTAGGAGATAATGAGCAGTTCTTC.

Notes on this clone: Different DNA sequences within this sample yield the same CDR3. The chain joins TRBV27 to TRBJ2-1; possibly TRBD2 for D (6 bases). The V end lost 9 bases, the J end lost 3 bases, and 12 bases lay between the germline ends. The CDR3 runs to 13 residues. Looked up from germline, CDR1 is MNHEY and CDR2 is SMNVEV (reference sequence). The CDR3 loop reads CASRTGLYNEQFF. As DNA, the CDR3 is TGTGCCAGTCGAACGGGACTCTACAATGAGCAGTTCTTC.

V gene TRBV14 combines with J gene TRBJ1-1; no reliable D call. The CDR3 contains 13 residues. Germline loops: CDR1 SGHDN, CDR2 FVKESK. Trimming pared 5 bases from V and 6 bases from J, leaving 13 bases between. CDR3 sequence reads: CASSEVTAAEAFF. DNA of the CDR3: TGTGCCAGCAGCGAAGTGACCGCGGCTGAAGCTTTCTTT.

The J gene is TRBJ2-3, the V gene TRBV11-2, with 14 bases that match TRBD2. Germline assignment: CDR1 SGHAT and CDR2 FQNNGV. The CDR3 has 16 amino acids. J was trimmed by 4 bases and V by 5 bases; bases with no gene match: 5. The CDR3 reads CASSPGTSGSSDTQYF. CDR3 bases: TGTGCCAGCAGCCCGGGGACTAGCGGGAGCTCAGATACGCAGTATTTT.

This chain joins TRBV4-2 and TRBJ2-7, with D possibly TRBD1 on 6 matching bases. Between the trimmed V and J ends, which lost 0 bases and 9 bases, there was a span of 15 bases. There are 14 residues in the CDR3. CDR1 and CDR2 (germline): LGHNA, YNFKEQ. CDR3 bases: TGTGCCAGCAGCCAAGATCTAGGGGGTGGGTGGCAGTACTTC. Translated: CASSQDLGGGWQYF.

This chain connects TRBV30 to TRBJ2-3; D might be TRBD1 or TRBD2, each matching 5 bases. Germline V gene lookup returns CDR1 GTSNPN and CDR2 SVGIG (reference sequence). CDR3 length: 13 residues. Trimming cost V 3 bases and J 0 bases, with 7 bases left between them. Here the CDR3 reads CAWSRDSTDTQYF. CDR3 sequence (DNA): TGTGCCTGGAGCAGGGACAGCACAGATACGCAGTATTTT.

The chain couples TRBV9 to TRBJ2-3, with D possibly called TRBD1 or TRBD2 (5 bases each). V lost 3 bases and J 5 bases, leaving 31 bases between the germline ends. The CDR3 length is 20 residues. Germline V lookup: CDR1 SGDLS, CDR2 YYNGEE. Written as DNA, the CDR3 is TGTGCCAGCAGCGAGTGGGGGACGGATACCAGCGGATATGAGGTAGATACGCAGTATTTT. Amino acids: CASSEWGTDTSGYEVDTQYF.